Listed below are T cell receptor beta chains from one sample, sequenced in a study of cytotoxic CD8 clonotypes in ibrutinib-treated CLL. Using immunoSEQ multiplex PCR, the repertoire was profiled, and TCRdb retains in-frame clones only, with some absent. The sample lists 110,000 or so clones, about 53% seen once, with under 45% in the top ten. The material was PBMCs, obtained after 24 months of ibrutinib treatment. The receptor set was obtained from a human donor with chronic lymphocytic leukemia. CDR3s include the opening cysteine and the closing phenylalanine or tryptophan. Each record gives: J gene, V gene, clone size, D gene, CDR3 DNA, CDR3 protein. A D gene is named only where the DNA matches it firmly. Size is stated for part of the rows, as once, few or many counts, or as a class when the clone is expanded.

j_gene: TRBJ2-7; v_gene: TRBV18; abundance: NA; d_gene: NA; CDR3nt: TGTGCCAGCTCACCTCAAAGCTCCTACGAGCAGTACTTC; CDR3aa: CASSPQSSYEQYF
j_gene: TRBJ2-7; v_gene: TRBV7-2; abundance: many; d_gene: NA; CDR3nt: TGTGCCAGCAGCTTCGGACCCGCAAGCTCCTACGAGCAGTACTTC; CDR3aa: CASSFGPASSYEQYF
j_gene: TRBJ1-1; v_gene: TRBV28; abundance: NA; d_gene: NA; CDR3nt: TGTGCCAGCAGAAAGTCACACCCCGGGGAAGCTTTCTTT; CDR3aa: CASRKSHPGEAFF
j_gene: TRBJ2-1; v_gene: TRBV27; abundance: NA; d_gene: NA; CDR3nt: TGTGCCAGCAGTACCCCAGGGGGGGGCTCCTACAATGAGCAGTTCTTC; CDR3aa: CASSTPGGGSYNEQFF
j_gene: TRBJ2-5; v_gene: TRBV4-1; abundance: NA; d_gene: TRBD2; CDR3nt: TGCGCCAGCAGCCACCCGGGACTAGCGGGGGGACCGTACCAAGAGACCCAGTACTTC; CDR3aa: CASSHPGLAGGPYQETQYF
j_gene: TRBJ2-7; v_gene: TRBV7-8; abundance: once; d_gene: NA; CDR3nt: TGTGCCAGCAGCCCTCCCTTTGTGGACGAGCAGTACTTC; CDR3aa: CASSPPFVDEQYF
j_gene: TRBJ1-1; v_gene: TRBV2; abundance: NA; d_gene: NA; CDR3nt: TGTGCCAGCAAACCACAGGGTGGGAACACTGAAGCTTTCTTT; CDR3aa: CASKPQGGNTEAFF
j_gene: TRBJ1-1; v_gene: TRBV29-1; abundance: NA; d_gene: NA; CDR3nt: TGCAGCGTATATATGAACACTGAAGCTTTCTTT; CDR3aa: CSVYMNTEAFF
j_gene: TRBJ1-1; v_gene: TRBV5-1; abundance: once; d_gene: NA; CDR3nt: TGCGCCAGCAGCTTACAGGGCGGGAACACTGAAGCTTTCTTT; CDR3aa: CASSLQGGNTEAFF
j_gene: TRBJ1-2; v_gene: TRBV19; abundance: NA; d_gene: TRBD1; CDR3nt: TGTGCCAGTACCCAACAGGGGTCGAGCTATGGCTACACCTTC; CDR3aa: CASTQQGSSYGYTF
j_gene: TRBJ1-5; v_gene: TRBV2; abundance: few; d_gene: TRBD1; CDR3nt: TGTGCCAGCAGTGAAGAGGGGGCGGGTCAGCCCCAGCATTTT; CDR3aa: CASSEEGAGQPQHF
j_gene: TRBJ2-2; v_gene: TRBV4-2; abundance: NA; d_gene: TRBD2; CDR3nt: TGTGCCAGCAGCTTGGCGGGACTAGCGGGGGTCCACGGGGAGCTGTTTTTT; CDR3aa: CASSLAGLAGVHGELFF
j_gene: TRBJ2-1; v_gene: TRBV29-1; abundance: NA; d_gene: NA; CDR3nt: TGCAGCGTTGATCGGTCTTTCTCCTACAATGAGCAGTTCTTC; CDR3aa: CSVDRSFSYNEQFF
j_gene: TRBJ1-2; v_gene: TRBV5-1; abundance: few; d_gene: NA; CDR3nt: TGCGCCAGCAGCGCAACAGGCGCCAACTATGGCTACACCTTC; CDR3aa: CASSATGANYGYTF
j_gene: TRBJ2-5; v_gene: TRBV11-3; abundance: few; d_gene: NA; CDR3nt: TGTGCCAGCAGCTTACAGGGATACCGACAAGAGACCCAGTACTTC; CDR3aa: CASSLQGYRQETQYF
j_gene: TRBJ1-5; v_gene: TRBV28; abundance: NA; d_gene: NA; CDR3nt: TGTGCCAGCAGTGCTCGCCGTAATCAGCCCCAGCATTTT; CDR3aa: CASSARRNQPQHF
j_gene: TRBJ1-1; v_gene: TRBV19; abundance: NA; d_gene: TRBD1; CDR3nt: TGTGCCAGTAGTTCCCGGACAGGTGAGGCTGAAGCTTTCTTT; CDR3aa: CASSSRTGEAEAFF
j_gene: TRBJ1-1; v_gene: TRBV29-1; abundance: NA; d_gene: TRBD1; CDR3nt: TGCAGCGCTGGGACAGACACTGAAGCTTTCTTT; CDR3aa: CSAGTDTEAFF
j_gene: TRBJ1-5; v_gene: TRBV6-6; abundance: NA; d_gene: NA; CDR3nt: TGTGCCAGCAGCGCGGGCCCTAGCAATCAGCCCCAGCATTTT; CDR3aa: CASSAGPSNQPQHF
j_gene: TRBJ1-3; v_gene: TRBV30; abundance: NA; d_gene: NA; CDR3nt: TGTGCCTGGAGTTGGGGAAACACCATATATTTT; CDR3aa: CAWSWGNTIYF
j_gene: TRBJ2-3; v_gene: TRBV27; abundance: NA; d_gene: NA; CDR3nt: TGTGCCAGCAGTTTAATCAATACAGATACGCAGTATTTT; CDR3aa: CASSLINTDTQYF
j_gene: TRBJ1-4; v_gene: TRBV5-1; abundance: NA; d_gene: NA; CDR3nt: TGCGCCAGCAGCTCGGGGGCAGCCTCAAATGAAAAACTGTTTTTT; CDR3aa: CASSSGAASNEKLFF
j_gene: TRBJ2-3; v_gene: TRBV21-1; abundance: NA; d_gene: NA; CDR3nt: TGTGCCAGCAGCAAAGTGGTCCTGGGGCGCACAGATACGCAGTATTTT; CDR3aa: CASSKVVLGRTDTQYF
j_gene: TRBJ2-5; v_gene: TRBV18; abundance: NA; d_gene: NA; CDR3nt: TGTGCCAGCTCACCCCTCCGGGCTTCCGAGACCCAGTACTTC; CDR3aa: CASSPLRASETQYF
j_gene: TRBJ2-1; v_gene: TRBV6-4; abundance: few; d_gene: TRBD2; CDR3nt: TGTGCCAGCAGTCCGTCCCGCGGGGGAGGGTTGAATGAGCAGTTCTTC; CDR3aa: CASSPSRGGGLNEQFF
j_gene: TRBJ2-1; v_gene: TRBV19; abundance: NA; d_gene: TRBD2; CDR3nt: TGTGCCAGTAGTAAACTTAGCGGGGGACCAGGAGGCAATGAGCAGTTCTTC; CDR3aa: CASSKLSGGPGGNEQFF
j_gene: TRBJ1-2; v_gene: TRBV4-2; abundance: NA; d_gene: TRBD1; CDR3nt: TGTGCCAGCAGCGGCCACCCCGGGACAGACTATGGCTACACCTTC; CDR3aa: CASSGHPGTDYGYTF
j_gene: TRBJ2-5; v_gene: TRBV5-1; abundance: once; d_gene: NA; CDR3nt: TGCGCCAGCTTCGACATACTCGGGGCTGGAGAGACCCAGTACTTC; CDR3aa: CASFDILGAGETQYF
j_gene: TRBJ2-2; v_gene: TRBV18; abundance: few; d_gene: TRBD2; CDR3nt: TGTGCCAGCTCACACCCGGGACTAGCGGGGGCGACGAACACCGGGGAGCTGTTTTTT; CDR3aa: CASSHPGLAGATNTGELFF